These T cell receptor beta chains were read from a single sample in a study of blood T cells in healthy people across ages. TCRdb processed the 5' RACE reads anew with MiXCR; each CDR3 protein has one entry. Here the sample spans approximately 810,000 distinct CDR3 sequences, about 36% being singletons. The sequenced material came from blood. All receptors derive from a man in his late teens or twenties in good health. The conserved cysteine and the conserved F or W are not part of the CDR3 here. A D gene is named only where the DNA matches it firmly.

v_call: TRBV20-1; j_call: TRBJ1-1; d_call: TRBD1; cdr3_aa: SARQGFSVNTEAF
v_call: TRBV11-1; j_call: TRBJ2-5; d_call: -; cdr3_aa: ASTRGHQETQY
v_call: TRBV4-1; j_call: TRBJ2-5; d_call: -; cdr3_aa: ASSQGDRRQETQY
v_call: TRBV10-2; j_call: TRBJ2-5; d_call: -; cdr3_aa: ASKGLSNEQY
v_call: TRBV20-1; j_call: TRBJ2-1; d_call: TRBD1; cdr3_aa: SASRQGGQGNEQF
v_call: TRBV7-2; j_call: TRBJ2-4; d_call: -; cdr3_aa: ASSLVEGDAIQY
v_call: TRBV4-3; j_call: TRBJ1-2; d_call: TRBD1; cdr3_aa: ASSQDPTGGGGYGYT
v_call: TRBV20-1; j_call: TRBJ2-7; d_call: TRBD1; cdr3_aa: SATGQGASYEQY
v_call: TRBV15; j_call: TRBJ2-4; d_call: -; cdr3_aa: ATSRDPPLGRAKNIQY
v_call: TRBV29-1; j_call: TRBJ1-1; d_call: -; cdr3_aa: SVESEGRMNTEAF
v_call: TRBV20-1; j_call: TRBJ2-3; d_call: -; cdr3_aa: SARTGVDTQY
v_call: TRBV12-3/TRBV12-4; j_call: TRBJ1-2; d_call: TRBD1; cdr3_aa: ASSSGGRNYNGYT
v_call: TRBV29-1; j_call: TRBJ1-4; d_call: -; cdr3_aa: SGGDEKLF
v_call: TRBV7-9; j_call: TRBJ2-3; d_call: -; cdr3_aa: ASTGQGTYTDTQY
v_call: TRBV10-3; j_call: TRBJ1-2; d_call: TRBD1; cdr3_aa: AISRTGFGYT
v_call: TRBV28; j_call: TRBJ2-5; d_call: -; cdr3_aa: ASSLREQY
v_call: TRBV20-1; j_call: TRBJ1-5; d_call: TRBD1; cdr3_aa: SAEVVPGQGSNQPQH
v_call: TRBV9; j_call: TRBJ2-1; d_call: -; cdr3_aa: ASSVAPSSKNEQF
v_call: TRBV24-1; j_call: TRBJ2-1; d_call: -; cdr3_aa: ATSDFRGGDYNEQF
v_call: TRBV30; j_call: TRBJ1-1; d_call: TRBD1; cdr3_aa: AWGTEGTEAF
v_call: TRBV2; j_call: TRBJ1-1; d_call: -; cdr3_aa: ASSEELSHGTEAF
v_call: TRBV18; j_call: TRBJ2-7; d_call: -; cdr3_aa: ASSPPMGYEQY
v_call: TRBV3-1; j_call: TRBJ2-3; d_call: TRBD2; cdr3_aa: ASSQPGLAGGRADTQY
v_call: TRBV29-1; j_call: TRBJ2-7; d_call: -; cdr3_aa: SVDQNYEQY
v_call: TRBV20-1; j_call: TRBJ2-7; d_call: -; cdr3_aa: SASGGQGSYEQY
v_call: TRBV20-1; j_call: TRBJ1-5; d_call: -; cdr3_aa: SARDRDRQSNQPQH
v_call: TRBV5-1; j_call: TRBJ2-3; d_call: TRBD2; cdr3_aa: ASSLSPSGGANTQY
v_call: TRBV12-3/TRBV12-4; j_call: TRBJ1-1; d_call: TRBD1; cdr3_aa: TSTMGQQNTEAF
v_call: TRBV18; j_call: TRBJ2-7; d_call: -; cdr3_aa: ASSPGASVITWTGQY
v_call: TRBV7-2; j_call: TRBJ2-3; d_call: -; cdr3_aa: ASSFGQSNTQY
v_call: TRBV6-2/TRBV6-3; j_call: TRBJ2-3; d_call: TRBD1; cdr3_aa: ASRRDSVTDTQY
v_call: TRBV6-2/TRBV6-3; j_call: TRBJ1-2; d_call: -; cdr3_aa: ASSYAGVYGYT
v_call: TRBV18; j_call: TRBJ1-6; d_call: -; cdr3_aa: ASSPAGASNSPLH
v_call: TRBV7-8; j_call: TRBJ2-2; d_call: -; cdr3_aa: ASSLEEAGGGELF
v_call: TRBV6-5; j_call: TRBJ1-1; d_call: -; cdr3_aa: ASRKGVNTEAF
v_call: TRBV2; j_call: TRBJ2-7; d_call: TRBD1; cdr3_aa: ASSAGTENYEQY
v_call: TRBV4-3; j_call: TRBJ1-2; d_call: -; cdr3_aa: ASSQGYMDSRNYGYT
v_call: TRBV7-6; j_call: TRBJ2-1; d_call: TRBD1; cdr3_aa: ASSSPTDRHNEQF
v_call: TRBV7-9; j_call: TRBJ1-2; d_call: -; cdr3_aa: ASSSLTENYGYT
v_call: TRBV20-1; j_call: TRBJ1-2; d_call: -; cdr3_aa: SASPKRGGPYGYT
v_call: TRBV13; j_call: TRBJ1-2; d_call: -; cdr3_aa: ASSLGAPPYGYT
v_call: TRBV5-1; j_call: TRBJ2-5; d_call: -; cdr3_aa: ASSLNEETQY
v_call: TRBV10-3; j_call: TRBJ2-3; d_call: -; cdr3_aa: AISPGGGTDTQY
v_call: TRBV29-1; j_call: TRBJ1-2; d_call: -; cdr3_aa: SVGWTSANYGYT